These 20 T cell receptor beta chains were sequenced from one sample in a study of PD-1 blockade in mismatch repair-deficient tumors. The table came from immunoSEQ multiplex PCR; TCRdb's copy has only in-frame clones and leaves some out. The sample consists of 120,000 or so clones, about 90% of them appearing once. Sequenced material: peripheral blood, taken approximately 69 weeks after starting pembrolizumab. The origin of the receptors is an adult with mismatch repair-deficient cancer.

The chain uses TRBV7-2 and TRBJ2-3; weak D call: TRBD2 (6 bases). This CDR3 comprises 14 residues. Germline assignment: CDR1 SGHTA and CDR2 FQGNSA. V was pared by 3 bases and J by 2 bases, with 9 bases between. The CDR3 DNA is TGTGCCAGCAGCTTCGGACTACTCACAGATACGCAGTATTTT. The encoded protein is CASSFGLLTDTQYF.

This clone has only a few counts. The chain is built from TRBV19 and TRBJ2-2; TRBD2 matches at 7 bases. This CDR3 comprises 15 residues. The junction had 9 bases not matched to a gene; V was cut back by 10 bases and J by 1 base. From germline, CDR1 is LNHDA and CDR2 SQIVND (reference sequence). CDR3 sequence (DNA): TGTGCCACCGCCGTAGCGGGCGTGAACACCGGGGAGCTGTTTTTT. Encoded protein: CATAVAGVNTGELFF.

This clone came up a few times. CDR3 nucleotides: TGCGCCAGCAGGCTGGAGGGGGTAACGGGGGCCAACGTCCTGACTTTC. This gives the protein CASRLEGVTGANVLTF. This rearrangement joins TRBV5-1 to TRBJ2-6; D is perhaps TRBD1 or TRBD2 (6 bases each). The CDR3 contains 16 residues. In germline, CDR1 is SGHRS, CDR2 YFSETQ. The germline V and J ends were trimmed by 5 bases and 4 bases, with 16 bases remaining between them.

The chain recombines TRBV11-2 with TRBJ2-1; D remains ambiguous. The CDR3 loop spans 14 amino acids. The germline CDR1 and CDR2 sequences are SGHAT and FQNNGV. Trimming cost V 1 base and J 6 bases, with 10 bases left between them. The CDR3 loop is CASSLGQAINEQFF. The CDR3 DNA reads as TGTGCCAGCAGCTTAGGGCAGGCGATCAATGAGCAGTTCTTC.

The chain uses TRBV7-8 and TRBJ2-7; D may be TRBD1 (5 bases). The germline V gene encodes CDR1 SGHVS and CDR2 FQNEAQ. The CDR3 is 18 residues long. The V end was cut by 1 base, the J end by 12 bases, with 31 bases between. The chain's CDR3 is CASSLESVRALGRSRAYF. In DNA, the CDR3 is TGTGCCAGCAGCTTAGAATCTGTTAGGGCCTTGGGGCGCTCCCGGGCGTACTTC.

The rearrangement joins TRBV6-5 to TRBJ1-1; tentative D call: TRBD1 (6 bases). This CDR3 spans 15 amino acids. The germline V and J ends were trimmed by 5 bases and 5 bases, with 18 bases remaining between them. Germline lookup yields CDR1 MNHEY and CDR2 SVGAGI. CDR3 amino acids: CASSPTRGAGTEAFF. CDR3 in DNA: TGTGCCAGCAGTCCTACTCGGGGGGCCGGGACTGAAGCTTTCTTT.

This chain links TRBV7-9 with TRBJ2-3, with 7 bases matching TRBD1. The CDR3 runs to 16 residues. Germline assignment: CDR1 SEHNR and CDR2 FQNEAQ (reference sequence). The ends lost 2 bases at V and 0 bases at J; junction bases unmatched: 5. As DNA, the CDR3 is TGTGCCAGCAGCTTACGCGGACAGGCGAGCACAGATACGCAGTATTTT. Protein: CASSLRGQASTDTQYF.

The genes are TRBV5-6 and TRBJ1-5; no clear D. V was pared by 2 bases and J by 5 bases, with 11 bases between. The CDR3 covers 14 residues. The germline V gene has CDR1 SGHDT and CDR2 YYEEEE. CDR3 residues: CASSFRPNDQPQHF. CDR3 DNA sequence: TGTGCCAGCAGCTTCCGTCCGAACGATCAGCCCCAGCATTTT.

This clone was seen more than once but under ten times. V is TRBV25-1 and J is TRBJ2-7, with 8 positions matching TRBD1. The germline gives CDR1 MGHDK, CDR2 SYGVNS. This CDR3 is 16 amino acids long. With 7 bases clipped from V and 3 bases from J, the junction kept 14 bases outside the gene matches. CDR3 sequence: CASTPLGQEELYEQYF. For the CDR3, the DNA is TGTGCCAGCACCCCCTTGGGACAGGAGGAACTCTACGAGCAGTACTTC.

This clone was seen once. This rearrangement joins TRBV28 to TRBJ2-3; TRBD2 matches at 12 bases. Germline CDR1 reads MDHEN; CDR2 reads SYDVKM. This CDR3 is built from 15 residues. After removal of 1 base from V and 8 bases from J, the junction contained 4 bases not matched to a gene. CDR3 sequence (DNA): TGTGCCAGCAGTTTATTTGCTAGCGGGAGGGGTACGCAGTATTTT. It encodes CASSLFASGRGTQYF.

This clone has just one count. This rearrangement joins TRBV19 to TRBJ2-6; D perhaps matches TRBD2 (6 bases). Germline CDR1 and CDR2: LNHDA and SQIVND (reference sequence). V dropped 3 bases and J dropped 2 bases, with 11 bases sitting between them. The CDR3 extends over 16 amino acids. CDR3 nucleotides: TGTGCCAGTAGTATGGGGCGGGGTACTGGGGCCAACGTCCTGACTTTC. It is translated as CASSMGRGTGANVLTF.

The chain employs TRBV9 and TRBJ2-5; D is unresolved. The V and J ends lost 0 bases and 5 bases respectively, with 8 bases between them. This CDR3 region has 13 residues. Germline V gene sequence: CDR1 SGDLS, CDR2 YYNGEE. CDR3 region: CASSVVGWETQYF. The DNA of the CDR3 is TGTGCCAGCAGCGTAGTAGGGTGGGAGACCCAGTACTTC.

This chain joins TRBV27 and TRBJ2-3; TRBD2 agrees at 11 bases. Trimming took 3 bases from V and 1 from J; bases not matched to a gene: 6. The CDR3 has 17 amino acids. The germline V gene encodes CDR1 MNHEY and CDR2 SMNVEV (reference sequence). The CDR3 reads CASSFSQLAGGTDTQYF. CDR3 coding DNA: TGTGCCAGCAGTTTCTCTCAACTAGCGGGGGGCACAGATACGCAGTATTTT.

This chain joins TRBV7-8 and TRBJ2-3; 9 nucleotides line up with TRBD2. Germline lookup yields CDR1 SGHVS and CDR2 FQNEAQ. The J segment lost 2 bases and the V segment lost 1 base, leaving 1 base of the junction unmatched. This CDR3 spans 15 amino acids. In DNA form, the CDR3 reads TGTGCCAGCAGCTTAGGACTAGCGGACACAGATACGCAGTATTTT. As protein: CASSLGLADTDTQYF.

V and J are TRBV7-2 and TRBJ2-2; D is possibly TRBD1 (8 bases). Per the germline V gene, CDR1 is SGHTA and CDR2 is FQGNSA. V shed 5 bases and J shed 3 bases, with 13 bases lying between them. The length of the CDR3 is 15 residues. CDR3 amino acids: CASSKTGGDTGELFF. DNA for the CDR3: TGTGCCAGCAGCAAAACAGGGGGGGACACCGGGGAGCTGTTTTTT.

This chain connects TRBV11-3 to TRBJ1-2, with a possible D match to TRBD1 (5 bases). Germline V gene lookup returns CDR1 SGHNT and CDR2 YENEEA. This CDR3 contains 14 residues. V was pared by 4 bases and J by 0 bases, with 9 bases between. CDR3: CASSYRGTNYGYTF. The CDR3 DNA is TGTGCCAGCAGCTATCGGGGGACTAACTATGGCTACACCTTC.

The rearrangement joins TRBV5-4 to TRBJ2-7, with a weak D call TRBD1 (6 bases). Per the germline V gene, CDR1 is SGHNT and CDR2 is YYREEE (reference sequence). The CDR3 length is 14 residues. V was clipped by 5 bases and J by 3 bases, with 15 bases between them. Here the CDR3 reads CASSPGTSGYEQYF. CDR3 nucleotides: TGTGCCAGCAGTCCGGGGACAAGTGGCTACGAGCAGTACTTC.

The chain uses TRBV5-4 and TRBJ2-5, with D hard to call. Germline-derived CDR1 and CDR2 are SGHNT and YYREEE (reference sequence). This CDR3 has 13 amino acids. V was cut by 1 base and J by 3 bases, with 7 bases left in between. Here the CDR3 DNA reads TGTGCCAGCAGCTTGTTGGCCGAAGAGACCCAGTACTTC. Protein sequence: CASSLLAEETQYF.

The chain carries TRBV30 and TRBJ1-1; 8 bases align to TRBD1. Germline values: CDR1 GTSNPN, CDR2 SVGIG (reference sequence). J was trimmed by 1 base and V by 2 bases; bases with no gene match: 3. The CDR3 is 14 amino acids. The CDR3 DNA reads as TGTGCCTGGAGTTTGGACAGGGAGAACACTGAAGCTTTCTTT. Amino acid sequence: CAWSLDRENTEAFF.

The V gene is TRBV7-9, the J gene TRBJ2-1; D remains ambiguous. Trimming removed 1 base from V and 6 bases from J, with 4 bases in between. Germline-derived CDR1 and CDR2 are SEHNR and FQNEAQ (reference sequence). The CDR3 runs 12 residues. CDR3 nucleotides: TGTGCCAGCAGCTTAGACAGCAATGAGCAGTTCTTC. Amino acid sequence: CASSLDSNEQFF.